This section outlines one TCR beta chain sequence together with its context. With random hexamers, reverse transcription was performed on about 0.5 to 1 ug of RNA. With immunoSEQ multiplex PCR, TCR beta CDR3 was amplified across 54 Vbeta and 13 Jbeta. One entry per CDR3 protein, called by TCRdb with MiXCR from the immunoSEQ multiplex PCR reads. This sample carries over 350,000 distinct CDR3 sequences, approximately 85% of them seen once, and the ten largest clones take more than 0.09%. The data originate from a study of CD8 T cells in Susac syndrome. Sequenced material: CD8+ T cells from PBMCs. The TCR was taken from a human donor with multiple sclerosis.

The CDR3: CASRSTGASEAEQFF. CDR3 in DNA: TGTGCCAGCAGATCGACAGGGGCAAGTGAGGCTGAGCAGTTCTTC. The chain links TRBV11-2 to TRBJ2-1; 8 bases fit TRBD1. Germline values: CDR1 SGHAT, CDR2 FQNNGV. The CDR3 length is 15 residues. V shed 6 bases and J 9 bases; nucleotides not matched to a gene: 13. The variable domain in full, completed from reference TRBV11-2 and TRBJ2-1, reads EAGVAQSPRYKIIEKRQSVAFWCNPISGHATLYWYQQILGQGPKLLIQFQNNGVVDDSQLPKDRFSAERLKGVDSTLKIQPAKLEDSAVYLCASRSTGASEAEQFFGPGTRLTVL.